Listed below are T cell receptor beta chains from one sample, sequenced in a study of blood T cell repertoires in COVID-19. Repertoires were generated with immunoSEQ multiplex PCR, while TCRdb's copy carries only in-frame clones and drops some. The sample yields approximately 75,000 clones, about 88% seen once. Sequences were obtained from peripheral blood. The receptors here all came from an older man with COVID-19, enrolled during active disease. The CDR3 runs from the conserved cysteine through the conserved F or W. The D gene is left open where the match is weak. Size is omitted from some rows. Given values are once, few, many or a class for expanded clones.

d_gene	abundance	v_gene	j_gene	CDR3nt	CDR3aa
TRBD1	-	TRBV9	TRBJ2-7	TGTGCCAGCAGCGAGGGGACAGGGGGAAACGAGCAGTACTTC	CASSEGTGGNEQYF
-	-	TRBV6-1	TRBJ1-1	TGTGCCAGCAGTGAAGGGGGCCCGAACACTGAAGCTTTCTTT	CASSEGGPNTEAFF
-	-	TRBV4-3	TRBJ2-7	TGCGCCAGCAGCCATTCTGGGGGCGGTCAGGTTGGCGAGCAGTACTTC	CASSHSGGGQVGEQYF
TRBD2	once	TRBV10-2	TRBJ2-3	TGCGCCAGCAGTACGGCTAGCGGGACAGATACGCAGTATTTT	CASSTASGTDTQYF
-	-	TRBV10-3	TRBJ2-2	TGTGCCATCAGTGAGTGGAAGGGAGAGGACACCGGGGAGCTGTTTTTT	CAISEWKGEDTGELFF
-	-	TRBV9	TRBJ2-7	TGTGCCAGCTCGGTCCTTCCGCTTTACGAGCAGTACTTC	CASSVLPLYEQYF
TRBD1	-	TRBV11-2	TRBJ2-1	TGTGCCAGCAGACTAGGAGGGACAGGAGACAATGAGCAGTTCTTC	CASRLGGTGDNEQFF
TRBD2	once	TRBV7-9	TRBJ2-7	TGTGCCAGCAGCTCGACTAGCGGGGGACTCTACGAGCAGTACTTC	CASSSTSGGLYEQYF
-	-	TRBV3-1/TRBV3-2	TRBJ1-2	TGTGCCAGCAGCCAAGTAGCTTACGGGGTGTGGCATGGCTACACCTTC	CASSQVAYGVWHGYTF
TRBD2	-	TRBV5-1	TRBJ2-3	TGCGCCAGCAGCTTGGCCTCTAGCGGGGGCACAGATACGCAGTATTTT	CASSLASSGGTDTQYF